The 18 T cell receptor beta chains reported below all come from one sample, sequenced in a study of CD8 T cells in ankylosing spondylitis. MiXCR, run by TCRdb on the 5' RACE reads, gives a single entry per CDR3 protein. The data show roughly 150,000 distinct CDR3 sequences, under 35% seen once. What was sequenced was synovial fluid, either unsorted or a sorted T cell fraction (not recorded which). These receptors came from a male donor with ankylosing spondylitis.

The rearrangement uses TRBV5-5 and TRBJ2-6; D ambiguous. The V and J ends lost 4 bases and 0 bases respectively, with 8 bases between them. Germline CDR1 reads SGHKS; CDR2 reads YYEKEE (reference sequence). The CDR3 length is 15 residues. The CDR3 region has the DNA TGTGCCAGCAGCCCCGAATACTCTGGGGCCAACGTCCTGACTTTC. This sequence encodes CASSPEYSGANVLTF.

The chain recombines TRBV28 with TRBJ2-5, with 7 bases identical to TRBD2. This CDR3 comprises 15 residues. Germline assignment: CDR1 MDHEN and CDR2 SYDVKM. Germline trimming cut 5 bases from V and 1 base from J; bases unmatched to any gene: 7. Here the CDR3 DNA reads TGTGCCAGCAGTCACCTATCTAGCGGCCAAGAGACCCAGTACTTC. This encodes CASSHLSSGQETQYF.

This chain links TRBV7-2 with TRBJ2-5; 15 nucleotides line up with TRBD2. V was pared by 4 bases and J by 5 bases, with 5 bases of the junction left unmatched. The germline V gene encodes CDR1 SGHTA and CDR2 FQGNSA. This CDR3 spans 16 amino acids. CDR3 protein: CASSSGLAGGGETQYF. In DNA form, the CDR3 reads TGTGCCAGCAGCTCGGGACTAGCGGGAGGCGGTGAGACCCAGTACTTC. The full variable domain, rest sourced from reference TRBV7-2 and TRBJ2-5, is GAGVSQSPSNKVTEKGKDVELRCDPISGHTALYWYRQSLGQGLEFLIYFQGNSAPDKSGLPSDRFSAERTGGSVSTLTIQRTQQEDSAVYLCASSSGLAGGGETQYFGPGTRLLVL.

This clonotype was seen a handful of times. The CDR3 is CASSEGQFNQPQHF. DNA of the CDR3: TGCGCCAGCAGCGAGGGACAGTTCAATCAGCCCCAGCATTTT. V and J are TRBV5-1 and TRBJ1-5, with TRBD1 matching 7 bases. This CDR3 region has 14 residues. V dropped 4 bases and J dropped 3; count of bases not matched to a gene: 4. The germline V gene encodes CDR1 SGHRS and CDR2 YFSETQ.

This chain joins TRBV4-2 and TRBJ1-2; D call uncertain. CDR3 length: 12 residues. Germline values: CDR1 LGHNA, CDR2 YNFKEQ. Trimming removed 0 bases at V and 13 bases at J, with 12 bases between. Here the CDR3 reads CASSQEMGGLTF. CDR3 nucleotides: TGTGCCAGCAGCCAAGAAATGGGAGGGCTCACCTTC.

This clonotype came up a few times. The chain has TRBV7-9 and TRBJ2-1; D unclear. The germline V and J ends were trimmed by 1 base and 0 bases, with 7 bases remaining between them. The CDR3 runs to 15 residues. The V gene's germline CDR1 is SEHNR and CDR2 FQNEAQ (reference sequence). The CDR3, as DNA: TGTGCCAGCAGCTTAGATGTGAGCTCCTACAATGAGCAGTTCTTC. This translates into CASSLDVSSYNEQFF.

The chain combines TRBV7-2 with TRBJ2-3; weak D call: TRBD2 (6 bases). Per the germline V gene, CDR1 is SGHTA and CDR2 is FQGNSA. The CDR3 length is 16 residues. Between the trimmed V and J ends, which lost 1 base and 6 bases, there was a span of 17 bases. CDR3: CASSLVVGLRTDTQYF. As DNA, the CDR3 is TGTGCCAGCAGCTTAGTAGTGGGACTTAGGACTGATACGCAGTATTTT.

CDR3 region: CACSQQIPRTQWVTEAFF. The CDR3 DNA reads as TGTGCCTGCTCCCAGCAGATCCCCCGAACACAGTGGGTCACTGAAGCTTTCTTT. The rearrangement links TRBV3-1 to TRBJ1-1; D is ambiguous. V lost 11 bases and J 4 bases, leaving 32 bases between the germline ends. CDR3 length: 18 amino acids. From germline, CDR1 is LGHDT and CDR2 YNNKEL (reference sequence).

This clonotype was detected many times. The chain carries TRBV7-2 and TRBJ2-3; TRBD2 is a possible D gene (6 bases). V was cut by 10 bases and J by 6 bases, with 20 bases left in between. CDR1 SGHTA and CDR2 FQGNSA come from the germline V gene. This CDR3 is 14 amino acids long. This chain's CDR3 is CATSGGAVRDTQYF. In DNA form, the CDR3 reads TGTGCCACCTCCGGAGGGGCAGTTCGGGATACGCAGTATTTT.

J is TRBJ2-7 and V is TRBV28, with TRBD1 matching over 7 bases. The germline V gene has CDR1 MDHEN and CDR2 SYDVKM. The CDR3 is 16 residues long. The ends lost 4 bases at V and 5 bases at J; junction bases unmatched: 14. CDR3 bases: TGTGCCAGCAGTTCAGGGACAGCTACTATATTCAACGAGCAGTACTTC. This encodes CASSSGTATIFNEQYF.

The J gene is TRBJ1-4, the V gene TRBV10-3, with 8 bases aligning to TRBD1. Germline loops: CDR1 ENHRY, CDR2 SYGVKD. V was clipped by 2 bases and J by 7 bases; unmatched bases: 9. This CDR3 comprises 16 residues. The CDR3 nucleotides read TGTGCCATCAGTGAGAAGGGTCAGGGGGCATCTGAAAAACTGTTTTTT. Translated, it gives CAISEKGQGASEKLFF.

The CDR3 reads CASSYQAVGTQYF. CDR3 bases: TGTGCCAGCAGTTACCAGGCGGTAGGGACGCAGTATTTT. The V gene is TRBV28, the J gene TRBJ2-3; D is undetermined. V lost 4 bases and J lost 9, with 14 bases in between. Germline V gene lookup returns CDR1 MDHEN and CDR2 SYDVKM. The CDR3 runs to 13 residues.

The chain employs TRBV7-9 and TRBJ2-3; D remains unclear. Germline lookup yields CDR1 SEHNR and CDR2 FQNEAQ (reference sequence). This CDR3 has 12 amino acids. Trimming left V 5 bases short and J 5 bases short, with 8 bases between. CDR3 sequence (DNA): TGTGCCAGCAGCGCCGAAATAGATACGCAGTATTTT. Its translation: CASSAEIDTQYF. The whole variable domain, filled in from reference TRBV7-9 and TRBJ2-3, reads DTGVSQNPRHKITKRGQNVTFRCDPISEHNRLYWYRQTLGQGPEFLTYFQNEAQLEKSRLLSDRFSAERPKGSFSTLEIQRTEQGDSAMYLCASSAEIDTQYFGPGTRLTVL.

The chain employs TRBV12-3 or TRBV12-4 and TRBJ2-1; no clear D gene. This CDR3 is built from 12 residues. Trimming took off 5 bases at V and 8 bases at J, with 10 bases between the two ends. CDR3 sequence reads: CASSQQVDEQFF. CDR3 DNA sequence: TGTGCCAGCAGTCAACAAGTCGATGAGCAGTTCTTC.

The chain joins TRBV20-1 to TRBJ1-6; no clear D gene. This CDR3 contains 14 residues. Trimming cost V 0 bases and J 9 bases, with 12 bases left between them. Germline V gene lookup returns CDR1 DFQATT and CDR2 SNEGSKA (reference sequence). The CDR3 protein is CSAREGGSGSPLHF. The DNA of the CDR3 is TGCAGTGCTAGAGAGGGAGGGTCCGGTTCACCCCTCCACTTT.

The rearrangement links TRBV3-1 to TRBJ2-3, with 7 bases that match TRBD2. CDR1 and CDR2 (germline): LGHDT, YNNKEL (reference sequence). The junction had 9 bases not matched to a gene; V was cut back by 6 bases and J by 3 bases. CDR3 length equals 15 residues. CDR3 sequence: CASSIGTKSTDTQYF. CDR3 nucleotide sequence: TGTGCCAGCAGTATAGGGACTAAATCGACAGATACGCAGTATTTT.

The chain employs TRBV20-1 and TRBJ1-5, with 7 nucleotides matching TRBD1. The trim removed 0 bases at V and 4 bases at J, leaving 6 bases unmatched. CDR1 and CDR2 from the germline V gene are DFQATT and SNEGSKA (reference sequence). The CDR3 extends over 15 amino acids. CDR3 DNA sequence: TGCAGTGCTAGAGATCAGGGGGAGGGAAATCAGCCCCAGCATTTT. The encoded protein is CSARDQGEGNQPQHF.

The V call is TRBV6-2 or TRBV6-3, the J call TRBJ2-7; TRBD1 might be the D (6 bases). V lost 6 bases, J lost 1 base, and 25 bases lay in between. The CDR3 loop spans 18 amino acids. Per germline, CDR1 MNHEY and CDR2 SVGEGT. The CDR3 spells CASRSTLRTAQFSYEQYF. The CDR3 nucleotides are TGTGCCAGCAGAAGCACCTTGCGGACAGCCCAATTTTCCTACGAGCAGTACTTC.